In this sample, the clone carrying this TCR beta chain turned up once. Germline CDR1 LGHDT, CDR2 YNNKEL (reference sequence). The CDR3 is 15 amino acids. Losses at the gene ends were 2 bases for V and 2 bases for J; bases not matched to a gene: 5. Authors' data handling: Amplifying reference gene primers gave estimates of nucleated cell counts. Assay used: immunoSEQ multiplex PCR; TCRdb lists only in-frame clones, some missing. The V and J calls and the clone size are those of that table, but D and trimming were determined from the DNA. This sample has about 420,000 clones, with roughly 89% found just once. This sample stems from a study of blood T cell repertoires in COVID-19. At the level of the study: The United States, Italy and Spain were the sources of the acute and convalescent COVID-19 samples. Sources were T cells, B-cell-depleted T cells, or PBMCs; the material itself was cDNA or gDNA.

Patients at the Seattle site were enrolled during active infection and followed longitudinally. Sequencing was done on a sample of peripheral blood. This TCR was recovered from a man between 18 and 35 years old with COVID-19, enrolled during active disease. V is TRBV3-1 (or the pseudogene TRBV3-2) and J is TRBJ2-7; 8 bases match TRBD1. The CDR3 bases are TGTGCCAGCAGCCAAAGGGACAGGAGACCCTACGAGCAGTACTTC. This encodes CASSQRDRRPYEQYF.